This entry lists 14 T cell receptor beta chains sequenced from one sample in a study of vaccination effects on CD4 cells after COVID-19. Repertoires were generated with immunoSEQ multiplex PCR, while TCRdb's copy carries only in-frame clones and drops some. The table has 30,000 to 40,000 clones, around 80% seen once. Their antigens are not known. Investigators separated out CD4+ T cells once about eleven days of culture had passed. The person acquired a PCR-confirmed SARS-CoV-2 infection between March and December 2020. The participants, recipients of two vaccine doses, got either BNT162b2 or mRNA-1273. Sequencing was performed on CD4+ T cells from PBMCs cultured without peptide, taken after COVID-19 vaccination. The receptors here all came from a human donor who had a prior SARS-CoV-2 infection.

The rearrangement links TRBV21-1 to TRBJ2-1; the listed D gene, TRBD1, was not tested against the DNA. TRBV21-1 is tagged as a pseudogene. The CDR3 is 14 amino acids. CDR3 coding DNA: TGTGCCAGCAGCGCAGGGTTTAGGTGGAATGAGCAGTTCTTC. Protein: CASSAGFRWNEQFF.

The chain carries TRBV11-3 and TRBJ1-6, with 8 nucleotides matching TRBD1. CDR1 SGHNT and CDR2 YENEEA come from the germline V gene. The V gene end was trimmed by 5 bases and the J gene end by 1 base; junction bases not matched to a gene: 10. The length of the CDR3 is 18 residues. The CDR3 loop reads CASSPDRERRSYNSPLHF. The CDR3 nucleotides are TGTGCCAGCAGCCCGGACAGGGAAAGGAGGTCCTATAATTCACCCCTCCACTTT.

This clone occurred a few times. The V call is TRBV24-1, the J call TRBJ2-5; D is possibly TRBD1 (6 bases). V lost 9 bases and J lost 4, with 11 bases in between. The CDR3 loop spans 12 amino acids. CDR1 and CDR2 from the germline V gene are KGHDR and SFDVKD. CDR3 protein: CATAKTGETQYF. Written as DNA, the CDR3 is TGTGCCACCGCCAAGACAGGAGAGACCCAGTACTTC.

This rearrangement joins TRBV5-5 to TRBJ1-1; no definite D call. Looked up from germline, CDR1 is SGHKS and CDR2 is YYEKEE (reference sequence). The CDR3 loop spans 16 amino acids. With 0 bases removed from V and 3 bases from J, the gap between germline ends came to 15 bases. CDR3 sequence: CASSLEFRVGYTEAFF. DNA for the CDR3: TGTGCCAGCAGCTTGGAATTCCGGGTAGGGTACACTGAAGCTTTCTTT. Full variable domain (remainder filled in from reference TRBV5-5 and TRBJ1-1): DAGVTQSPTHLIKTRGQQVTLRCSPISGHKSVSWYQQVLGQGPQFIFQYYEKEERGRGNFPDRFSARQFPNYSSELNVNALLLGDSALYLCASSLEFRVGYTEAFFGQGTRLTVV.

In DNA form, the CDR3 reads TGCGCCAGCGGATGGGACTCTGGAAACACCATATATTTT. Amino acid sequence: CASGWDSGNTIYF. This rearrangement joins TRBV10-2 to TRBJ1-3; D is uncertain. V lost 8 bases to trimming and J lost 0 bases, with 8 bases between them. The CDR3 is made up of 13 amino acids. Germline V CDR1 and CDR2: WSHSY, SAAADI.

The rearrangement joins TRBV7-9 to TRBJ2-1; the match to TRBD2 covers 13 bases. Germline V gene data show CDR1 as SEHNR and CDR2 as FQNEAQ (reference sequence). The trim removed 3 bases at V and 14 bases at J, leaving 10 bases unmatched. This CDR3 has 15 amino acids. The CDR3 loop is CASSFAGTSGTREFF. Written as DNA, the CDR3 is TGTGCCAGCAGCTTCGCCGGGACTAGCGGGACTAGGGAGTTCTTC.

The V and J genes are TRBV3-1 (or the pseudogene TRBV3-2) and TRBJ1-1, with a tentative D call TRBD1 (6 bases). V gave up 5 bases and J gave up 4 bases, with 17 bases separating them. This CDR3 comprises 15 residues. Germline V CDR1 and CDR2: LGHDT, YNNKEL (reference sequence). This CDR3 is CASSSSLQGFTEAFF. The CDR3 nucleotides read TGTGCCAGCAGCTCCTCCCTCCAGGGGTTCACTGAAGCTTTCTTT.

This clone has just a few counts. The rearrangement links TRBV6-5 to TRBJ1-2, with TRBD1 identical over 10 bases. V was pared by 5 bases and J by 5 bases, with 5 bases of the junction left unmatched. This CDR3 is built from 14 residues. The germline V gene encodes CDR1 MNHEY and CDR2 SVGAGI. CDR3 loop: CASSLGQGFYGYTF. CDR3 bases: TGTGCCAGCAGTCTGGGACAGGGGTTTTATGGCTACACCTTC.

This chain joins TRBV4-1 and TRBJ2-4, with a possible D match to TRBD2 (6 bases). V lost 4 bases and J lost 0, with 16 bases in between. This CDR3 has 17 amino acids. Germline loops: CDR1 MGHRA, CDR2 YSYEKL. The CDR3 here is CASSPFPQAGAKNIQYF. DNA of the CDR3: TGCGCCAGCAGCCCCTTCCCCCAAGCGGGAGCCAAAAACATTCAGTACTTC.

The rearrangement uses TRBV24-1 and TRBJ2-3; 11 bases line up with TRBD2. There are 16 residues in the CDR3. Germline loops: CDR1 KGHDR, CDR2 SFDVKD. J lost 1 base, V lost 3 bases, and 2 bases had no gene match. The CDR3: CATSDTSGSGTDTQYF. CDR3 DNA: TGTGCCACCAGTGATACTAGCGGGAGTGGCACAGATACGCAGTATTTT.

The chain recombines TRBV24-1 with TRBJ1-1; 11 nucleotides agree with TRBD1. The CDR3 has 15 residues. Germline CDR1 KGHDR, CDR2 SFDVKD. V shed 2 bases and J 3 bases; nucleotides not matched to a gene: 1. Here the CDR3 reads CATSDSGQGDTEAFF. The CDR3, as DNA: TGTGCCACCAGTGATTCGGGACAGGGGGACACTGAAGCTTTCTTT.

The rearrangement uses TRBV19 and TRBJ1-1; TRBD1 matches at 7 bases. The trim removed 6 bases at V and 8 bases at J, leaving 12 bases unmatched. The V gene's germline CDR1 is LNHDA and CDR2 SQIVND (reference sequence). CDR3 length equals 14 residues. The CDR3 DNA reads as TGTGCCAGTAGCGGGGGACAGTATAGGGGAGAAGCTTTCTTT. Translating gives CASSGGQYRGEAFF.

The rearrangement joins TRBV6-1 to TRBJ2-3; no clear D gene. V lost 2 bases, J lost 6 bases, and 3 bases lay in between. The CDR3 loop spans 11 amino acids. In germline, CDR1 is MNHNS, CDR2 SASEGT. CDR3 coding DNA: TGTGCCAGCAGTGAACGGGATACGCAGTATTTT. This encodes CASSERDTQYF.

The chain links TRBV5-5 to TRBJ2-7; 13 nucleotides line up with TRBD2. J lost 3 bases, V lost 2 bases, and 5 bases had no gene match. CDR3 size: 16 residues. Germline-derived CDR1 and CDR2 are SGHKS and YYEKEE (reference sequence). This CDR3 reads CASSLRTSGSVYEQYF. CDR3 coding DNA: TGTGCCAGCAGCTTAAGGACTAGCGGGAGTGTCTACGAGCAGTACTTC.